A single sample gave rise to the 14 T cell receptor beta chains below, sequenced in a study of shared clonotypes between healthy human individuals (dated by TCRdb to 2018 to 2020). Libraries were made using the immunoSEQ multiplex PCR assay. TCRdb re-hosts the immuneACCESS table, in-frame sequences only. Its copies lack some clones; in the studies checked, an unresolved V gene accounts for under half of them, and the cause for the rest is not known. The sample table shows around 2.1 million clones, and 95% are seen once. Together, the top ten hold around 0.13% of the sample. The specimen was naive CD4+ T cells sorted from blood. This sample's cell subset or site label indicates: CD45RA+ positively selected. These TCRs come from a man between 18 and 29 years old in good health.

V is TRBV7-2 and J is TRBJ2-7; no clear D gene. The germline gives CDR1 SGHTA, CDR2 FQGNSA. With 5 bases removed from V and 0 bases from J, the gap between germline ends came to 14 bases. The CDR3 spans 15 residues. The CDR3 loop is CASSAYTLGSYEQYF. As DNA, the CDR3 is TGTGCCAGCAGCGCCTACACGCTTGGCTCCTACGAGCAGTACTTC.

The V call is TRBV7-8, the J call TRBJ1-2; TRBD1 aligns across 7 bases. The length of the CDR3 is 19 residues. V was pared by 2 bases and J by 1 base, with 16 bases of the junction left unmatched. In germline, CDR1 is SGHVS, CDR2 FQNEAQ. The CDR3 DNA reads TGTGCCAGCAGCTTACGGGGATCCCGGGACAGCTTTTTTAACTATGGCTACACCTTC. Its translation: CASSLRGSRDSFFNYGYTF. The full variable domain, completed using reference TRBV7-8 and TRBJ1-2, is GAGVSQSPRYKVAKRGQDVALRCDPISGHVSLFWYQQALGQGPEFLTYFQNEAQLDKSGLPSDRFFAERPEGSVSTLKIQRTQQEDSAVYLCASSLRGSRDSFFNYGYTFGSGTRLTVV.

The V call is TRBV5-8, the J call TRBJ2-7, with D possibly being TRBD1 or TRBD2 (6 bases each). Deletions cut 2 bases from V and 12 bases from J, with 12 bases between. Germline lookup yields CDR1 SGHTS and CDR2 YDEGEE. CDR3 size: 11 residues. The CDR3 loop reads CASSLEGGRYF. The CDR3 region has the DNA TGTGCCAGCAGCTTAGAGGGGGGTCGGTACTTC.

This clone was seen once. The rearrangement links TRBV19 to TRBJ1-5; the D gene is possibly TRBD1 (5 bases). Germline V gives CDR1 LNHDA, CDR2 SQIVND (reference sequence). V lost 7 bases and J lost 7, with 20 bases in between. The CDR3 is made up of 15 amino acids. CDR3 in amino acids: CASNNNGGGGQPQHF. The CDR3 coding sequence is TGTGCCAGTAATAATAATGGGGGAGGCGGCCAGCCCCAGCATTTT. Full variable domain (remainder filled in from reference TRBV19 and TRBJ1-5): DGGITQSPKYLFRKEGQNVTLSCEQNLNHDAMYWYRQDPGQGLRLIYYSQIVNDFQKGDIAEGYSVSREKKESFPLTVTSAQKNPTAFYLCASNNNGGGGQPQHFGDGTRLSIL.

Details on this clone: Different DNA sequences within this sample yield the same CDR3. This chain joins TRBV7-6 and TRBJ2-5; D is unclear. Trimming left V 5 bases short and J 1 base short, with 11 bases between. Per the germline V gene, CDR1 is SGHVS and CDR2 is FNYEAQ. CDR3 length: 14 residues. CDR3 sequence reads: CASSLNTGQETQYF. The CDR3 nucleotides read TGTGCCAGCAGCCTAAACACCGGCCAAGAGACCCAGTACTTC.

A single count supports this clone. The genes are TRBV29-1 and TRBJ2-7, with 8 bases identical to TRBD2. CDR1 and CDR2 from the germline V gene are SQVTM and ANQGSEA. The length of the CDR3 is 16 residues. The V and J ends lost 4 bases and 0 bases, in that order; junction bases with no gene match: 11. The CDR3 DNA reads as TGCAGCGTTGTGGGCCCGGGGGGGCGAGACTCCTACGAGCAGTACTTC. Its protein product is CSVVGPGGRDSYEQYF.

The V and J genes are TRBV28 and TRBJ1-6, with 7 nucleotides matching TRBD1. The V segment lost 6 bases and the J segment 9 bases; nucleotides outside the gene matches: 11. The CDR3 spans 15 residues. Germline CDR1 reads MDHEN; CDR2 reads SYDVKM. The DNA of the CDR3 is TGTGCCAGCAGCTTACGACAGGGAGGTAGTTCACCCCTCCACTTT. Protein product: CASSLRQGGSSPLHF.

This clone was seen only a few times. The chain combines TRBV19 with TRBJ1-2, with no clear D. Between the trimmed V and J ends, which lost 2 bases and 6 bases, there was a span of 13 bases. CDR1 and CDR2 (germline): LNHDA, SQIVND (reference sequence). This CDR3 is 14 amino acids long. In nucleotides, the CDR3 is TGTGCCAGTAGTATACGACATGTTCAAGATGGCTACACCTTC. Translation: CASSIRHVQDGYTF.

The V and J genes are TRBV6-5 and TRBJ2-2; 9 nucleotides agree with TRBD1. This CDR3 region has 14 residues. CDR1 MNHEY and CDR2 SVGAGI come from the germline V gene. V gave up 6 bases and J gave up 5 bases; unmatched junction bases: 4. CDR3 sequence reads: CASSLTGGTGELFF. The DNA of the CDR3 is TGTGCCAGCAGCTTGACAGGGGGAACCGGGGAGCTGTTTTTT.

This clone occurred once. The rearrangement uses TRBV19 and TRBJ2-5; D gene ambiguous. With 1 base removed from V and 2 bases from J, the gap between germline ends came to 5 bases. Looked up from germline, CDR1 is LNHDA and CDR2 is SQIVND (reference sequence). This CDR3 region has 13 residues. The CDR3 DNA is TGTGCCAGTAGTATAGCCCTTCAAGAGACCCAGTACTTC. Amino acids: CASSIALQETQYF.

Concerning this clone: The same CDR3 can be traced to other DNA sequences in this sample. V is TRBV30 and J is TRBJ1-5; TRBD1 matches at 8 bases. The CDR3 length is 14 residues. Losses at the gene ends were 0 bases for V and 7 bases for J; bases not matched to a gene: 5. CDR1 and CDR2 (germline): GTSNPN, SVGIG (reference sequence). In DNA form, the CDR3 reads TGTGCCTGGAGTGTACAGGGGGGGTACCAGCCCCAGCATTTT. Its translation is CAWSVQGGYQPQHF.

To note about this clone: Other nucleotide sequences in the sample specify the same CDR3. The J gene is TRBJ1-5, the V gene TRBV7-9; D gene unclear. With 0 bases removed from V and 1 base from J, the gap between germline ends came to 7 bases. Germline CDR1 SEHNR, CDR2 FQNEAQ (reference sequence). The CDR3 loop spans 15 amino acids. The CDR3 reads CASSLAGGSNQPQHF. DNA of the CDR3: TGTGCCAGCAGCTTAGCAGGAGGGAGCAATCAGCCCCAGCATTTT. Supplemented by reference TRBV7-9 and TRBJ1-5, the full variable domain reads DTGVSQNPRHKITKRGQNVTFRCDPISEHNRLYWYRQTLGQGPEFLTYFQNEAQLEKSRLLSDRFSAERPKGSFSTLEIQRTEQGDSAMYLCASSLAGGSNQPQHFGDGTRLSIL.

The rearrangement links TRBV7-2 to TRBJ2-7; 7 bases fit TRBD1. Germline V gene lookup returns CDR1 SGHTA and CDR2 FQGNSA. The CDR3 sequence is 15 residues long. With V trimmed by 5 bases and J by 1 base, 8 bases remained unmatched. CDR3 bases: TGTGCCAGCAGCCCCCTCGTGGGACAGTCCTACGAGCAGTACTTC. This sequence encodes CASSPLVGQSYEQYF.

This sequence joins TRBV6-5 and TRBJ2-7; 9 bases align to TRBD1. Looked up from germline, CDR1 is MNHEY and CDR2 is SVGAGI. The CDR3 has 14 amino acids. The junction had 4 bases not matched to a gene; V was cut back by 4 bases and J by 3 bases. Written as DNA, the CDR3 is TGTGCCAGCAGTTTCGGACAGGGGATCTACGAGCAGTACTTC. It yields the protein CASSFGQGIYEQYF.